Shown below are 8 T cell receptor beta chains from a single sample sequenced in a study of identifying expanded T cells in peripheral blood. Clones were sequenced by immunoSEQ multiplex PCR, and TCRdb holds only the in-frame ones, with some missing. The sample has some 97,000 clones; approximately 88% are singletons. The sequenced material came from blood. These receptors came from a person between 18 and 75 years old in good health.

The chain couples TRBV30 to TRBJ2-1, with D perhaps TRBD1 (6 bases). V lost 4 bases to trimming and J lost 7 bases, with 14 bases between them. From germline, CDR1 is GTSNPN and CDR2 SVGIG (reference sequence). The CDR3 contains 13 residues. The CDR3 DNA reads as TGTGCCTGGATCGGGACAAACGGGAATGAGCAGTTCTTC. Amino acids: CAWIGTNGNEQFF.

V gene TRBV9 combines with J gene TRBJ2-1; no firm D call. The V gene's germline CDR1 is SGDLS and CDR2 YYNGEE. CDR3 length: 13 residues. The ends were cut back, 4 bases at V and 9 bases at J, with 14 bases in the middle. The CDR3 protein is CASSSGSGPEQFF. For the CDR3, the DNA is TGTGCCAGCAGCTCAGGATCAGGCCCTGAGCAGTTCTTC.

In the case of this clone: This sample also contains other DNA sequences that code for the same CDR3. CDR3 loop: CASSFPPTSGRFDEQFF. CDR3 coding DNA: TGTGCCAGCAGCTTTCCCCCGACTAGCGGGAGGTTCGATGAGCAGTTCTTC. J is TRBJ2-1 and V is TRBV7-9; 13 bases align to TRBD2. V lost 3 bases and J lost 8; bases outside the gene matches: 10. The CDR3 consists of 17 residues. Germline values: CDR1 SEHNR, CDR2 FQNEAQ (reference sequence).

J is TRBJ1-1 and V is TRBV7-8, with D hard to call. The V and J ends lost 0 bases and 5 bases respectively, with 7 bases between them. The V gene's germline CDR1 is SGHVS and CDR2 FQNEAQ. There are 13 residues in the CDR3. CDR3 bases: TGTGCCAGCAGCTTAGCCGAGGCGACTGAAGCTTTCTTT. The encoded protein is CASSLAEATEAFF.

This clone has a single count. This chain joins TRBV6-1 and TRBJ1-1, with TRBD1 as a possible D gene (5 bases). Between the trimmed V and J ends, which lost 1 base and 10 bases, there was a span of 13 bases. Looked up from germline, CDR1 is MNHNS and CDR2 is SASEGT. The CDR3 contains 13 residues. The CDR3 DNA follows: TGTGCCAGCAGTGAAGAGAGAAGGGGAAGAGCTTTCTTT. It is translated as CASSEERRGRAFF.

This clone showed up just once. This chain joins TRBV5-1 and TRBJ2-5; 13 nucleotides match TRBD2. V was pared by 4 bases and J by 1 base, with 4 bases of the junction left unmatched. Germline CDR1 SGHRS, CDR2 YFSETQ. The CDR3 consists of 16 residues. CDR3 residues: CASSQGLAGSQETQYF. DNA for the CDR3: TGCGCCAGCAGCCAGGGACTAGCGGGGAGCCAAGAGACCCAGTACTTC.

The chain has TRBV7-9 and TRBJ1-1; a possible D gene is TRBD1 (6 bases). The ends were cut back, 5 bases at V and 0 bases at J, with 10 bases in the middle. In germline, CDR1 is SEHNR, CDR2 FQNEAQ (reference sequence). The CDR3 runs 14 residues. This chain's CDR3 is CASSARDMNTEAFF. The CDR3 DNA is TGTGCCAGCAGCGCACGGGACATGAACACTGAAGCTTTCTTT.

This chain links TRBV10-2 with TRBJ2-2; D not resolved. Germline loops: CDR1 WSHSY, CDR2 SAAADI. The V end was cut by 2 bases, the J end by 4 bases, with 5 bases between. The CDR3 loop spans 13 amino acids. This CDR3 is CASSEGPTGELFF. CDR3 nucleotide sequence: TGCGCCAGCAGTGAGGGGCCCACCGGGGAGCTGTTTTTT.